This T cell receptor beta chain derives from a study of blood T cell repertoires in COVID-19. Study-level information: Samples representing acute and convalescent COVID-19 were sourced from the United States, Italy and Spain. Sources were T cells, B-cell-depleted T cells, or PBMCs; the material itself was cDNA or gDNA.

Repertoires were generated with immunoSEQ multiplex PCR, while TCRdb's copy carries only in-frame clones and drops some. The data contain 350,000 or so clones, around four fifths of them singletons. The clonotype was recovered from a man aged 25-40 years with active or convalescent COVID-19. The sample comprised peripheral blood.

The CDR3 region has the DNA TGTGCCAGCAGCGTTACTAGCGGGGGGTTCACCGGGGAGCTGTTTTTT. Protein product: CASSVTSGGFTGELFF. This chain joins TRBV9 and TRBJ2-2; 12 bases align to TRBD2. The germline CDR1 and CDR2 sequences are SGDLS and YYNGEE. The CDR3 is 16 residues long. J lost 4 bases, V lost 2 bases, and 3 bases had no gene match.